These 20 T cell receptor beta chains originate from one sample sequenced in a study of prognosis after radiotherapy for stage I lung cancer. The authors amplified TCR beta CDR3 from genomic DNA using two-round multiplex PCR. TRBV and TRBJ genes each had their own specific primers in first-round PCR. MiXCR was run by TCRdb on the multiplex PCR reads, yielding one entry per CDR3 protein. Of about 25,000 distinct CDR3 sequences in the sample, roughly two fifths are singletons; the top ten hold around a fifth. This material consisted of PBMCs, taken before or after stereotactic body radiation therapy (not recorded which). Receptor source: a donor over 45 with non-small cell lung cancer.

This clonotype showed up many times. This rearrangement joins TRBV20-1 to TRBJ2-7; either TRBD1 or TRBD2 may fit D (5 bases each). V dropped 4 bases and J dropped 5 bases, with 9 bases sitting between them. The CDR3 has 11 amino acids. The germline V gene encodes CDR1 DFQATT and CDR2 SNEGSKA (reference sequence). CDR3 bases: TGCAGTGCTACCGGGACCCACGAGCAGTACTTC. It specifies CSATGTHEQYF.

This clonotype was observed a few times. This sequence joins TRBV6-1 and TRBJ1-2; a weak D match, TRBD1 (6 bases). The V and J ends lost 6 bases and 1 base respectively, with 12 bases between them. Per germline, CDR1 MNHNS and CDR2 SASEGT. The CDR3 sequence is 14 residues long. The CDR3 DNA reads TGTGCCAGCAGCAAGGACAGTAATAACTATGGCTACACCTTC. Its translation: CASSKDSNNYGYTF.

This clonotype was counted a single time. The chain joins TRBV2 to TRBJ2-1, with 8 nucleotides matching TRBD1. CDR1 and CDR2 from the germline V gene are SNHLY and FYNNEI. CDR3 size: 13 residues. V gave up 6 bases and J gave up 6 bases; unmatched junction bases: 4. DNA of the CDR3: TGTGCCAGCAGGAGGGACAGGATCAATGAGCAGTTCTTC. It is translated as CASRRDRINEQFF.

This clonotype was observed many times. This chain uses TRBV6-4 with TRBJ2-1, with 10 nucleotides matching TRBD2. Germline assignment: CDR1 MRHNA and CDR2 SNTAGT. The CDR3 length is 20 residues. The V gene end was trimmed by 5 bases and the J gene end by 0 bases; junction bases not matched to a gene: 16. CDR3 nucleotides: TGTGCCAGCAGTCCCGGGCGGGCTAGCGGGAGTTCGAGCTCCTACAATGAGCAGTTCTTC. It translates to CASSPGRASGSSSSYNEQFF.

This clonotype was detected many times. The rearrangement joins TRBV12-3 or TRBV12-4 to TRBJ2-5; 7 bases are a match to TRBD1. After removal of 4 bases from V and 8 bases from J, the junction contained 16 bases not matched to a gene. The CDR3 has 16 amino acids. The CDR3: CASSSWAQGLVETQYF. The CDR3 DNA is TGTGCCAGCAGTTCCTGGGCACAGGGGTTGGTAGAAACCCAGTACTTC.

With respect to this clonotype: Mismatch with germline at one junction end may stem from a read error. This sequence joins TRBV6-1 and TRBJ2-6, with D tentatively TRBD1 or TRBD2 (6 bases each). Germline CDR1 is MNHNS and CDR2 is SASEGT. The CDR3 loop spans 14 amino acids. The CDR3 nucleotides are TGTGCCAGCAAGGGGGGCTCTAGGGCCAACGTCCTGACTTTC. This translates into CASKGGSRANVLTF.

This clonotype was detected ten times or more. The chain links TRBV24-1 to TRBJ2-2, with D unresolved. V lost 5 bases, J lost 5 bases, and 8 bases lay in between. This CDR3 contains 13 residues. Per germline, CDR1 KGHDR and CDR2 SFDVKD. DNA for the CDR3: TGTGCCACCAGTGTCCAACGTACCGGGGAGCTGTTTTTT. Protein sequence: CATSVQRTGELFF.

By sample share, this clonotype is medium-sized. This chain links TRBV11-2 with TRBJ2-1; 8 bases are a match to TRBD2. V shed 5 bases, J shed 3 bases, and the junction held 6 bases outside the gene matches. The CDR3 sequence is 15 residues long. CDR1 is SGHAT and CDR2 is FQNNGV in the germline V gene. Here the CDR3 reads CASSLGTSFYNEQFF. The CDR3 DNA is TGTGCCAGCAGCCTCGGGACTAGTTTCTACAATGAGCAGTTCTTC.

The sample holds many counts of this clonotype. The chain couples TRBV20-1 to TRBJ2-3; 8 bases align to TRBD1. The length of the CDR3 is 13 residues. Germline V lookup: CDR1 DFQATT, CDR2 SNEGSKA (reference sequence). The V segment lost 1 base and the J segment 11 bases; nucleotides outside the gene matches: 8. CDR3 DNA sequence: TGCAGTGCTAGAGGTCCAGGGGGCGGGTGGCAGTATTTT. Translation gives CSARGPGGGWQYF.

As concerns this clonotype: A read error is likely here: a far larger clone is one base away. J is TRBJ2-7 and V is TRBV7-9; D may correspond to TRBD1 or TRBD2 (5 bases each). This CDR3 is built from 13 residues. Trimming shortened V by 5 bases and J by 10 bases, and 18 bases separated the two germline ends. Germline lookup yields CDR1 SEHNR and CDR2 FQNEAQ (reference sequence). For the CDR3, the DNA is TGTGCCAGCAGCCAGGGACCTTGGAAGGATCAGTACTTC. Protein: CASSQGPWKDQYF. The full variable domain, its missing parts supplied by reference TRBV7-9 and TRBJ2-7, is DTGVSQNPRHKITKRGQNVTFRCDPISEHNRLYWYRQTLGQGPEFLTYFQNEAQLEKSRLLSDRFSAERPKGSFSTLEIQRTEQGDSAMYLCASSQGPWKDQYFGPGTRLTVT.

This clonotype is labeled medium-sized. The rearrangement joins TRBV7-2 to TRBJ2-7; weak D call: TRBD1 (5 bases). The ends were cut back, 1 base at V and 2 bases at J, with 12 bases in the middle. There are 15 residues in the CDR3. Germline CDR1 is SGHTA and CDR2 is FQGNSA. The CDR3 loop is CASSLDRNPTYEQYF. The DNA of the CDR3 is TGTGCCAGCAGCTTAGACAGGAATCCCACCTACGAGCAGTACTTC.

The gene calls are TRBV11-2 and TRBJ2-7; 8 bases agree with TRBD1. Germline values: CDR1 SGHAT, CDR2 FQNNGV. The CDR3 sequence is 15 residues long. With 7 bases clipped from V and 3 bases from J, the junction kept 11 bases outside the gene matches. The CDR3 loop reads CASIDTRQGCYEQYF. In nucleotides, the CDR3 is TGTGCCAGCATCGACACCCGACAGGGGTGCTACGAGCAGTACTTC.

The sample holds many counts of this clonotype. The genes are TRBV3-1 and TRBJ1-2, with D uncertain. V was shortened by 4 bases and J by 4 bases, with 13 bases between the two germline ends. Germline CDR1 reads LGHDT; CDR2 reads YNNKEL (reference sequence). The CDR3 has 14 residues. CDR3: CASSPGPASYGYTF. CDR3 nucleotide sequence: TGTGCCAGCAGCCCTGGACCGGCTAGCTATGGCTACACCTTC.

V and J are TRBV20-1 and TRBJ1-2; 10 bases line up with TRBD1. Germline loops: CDR1 DFQATT, CDR2 SNEGSKA (reference sequence). V was pared by 6 bases and J by 7 bases, with 8 bases of the junction left unmatched. The CDR3 sequence is 13 residues long. The CDR3 loop reads CSAKTGGSIGYTF. CDR3 in DNA: TGCAGTGCAAAGACAGGGGGCTCAATTGGCTACACCTTC.

Ten or more counts support this clonotype. The chain employs TRBV9 and TRBJ2-3; D not resolved. This CDR3 spans 13 amino acids. The germline V gene encodes CDR1 SGDLS and CDR2 YYNGEE. V shed 2 bases and J shed 3 bases, with 7 bases lying between them. The CDR3 loop is CASSVLETDTQYF. CDR3 bases: TGTGCCAGCAGCGTTTTAGAGACAGATACGCAGTATTTT.

This clonotype was detected ten times or more. The chain recombines TRBV6-1 with TRBJ2-5; D possibly corresponds to TRBD1 (5 bases). CDR1 is MNHNS, CDR2 SASEGT, per germline. The CDR3 has 13 amino acids. Trimming shortened V by 7 bases and J by 5 bases, and 14 bases separated the two germline ends. CDR3 coding DNA: TGTGCCAGCAAAACCCAGGGTAGGGAGACCCAGTACTTC. Its translation: CASKTQGRETQYF.

This clonotype is medium-sized in the sample. J is TRBJ2-3 and V is TRBV6-1; weak D call: TRBD1 (6 bases). There are 15 residues in the CDR3. Germline CDR1 MNHNS, CDR2 SASEGT. V was trimmed by 6 bases and J by 0 bases, leaving 13 bases between them. The chain's CDR3 is CASRSRGISTDTQYF. DNA for the CDR3: TGTGCCAGCAGGTCCAGGGGCATCAGCACAGATACGCAGTATTTT.

Many counts were recorded for this clonotype. This chain connects TRBV7-9 to TRBJ2-7, with 8 bases fitting TRBD2. The CDR3 spans 14 residues. Per germline, CDR1 SEHNR and CDR2 FQNEAQ (reference sequence). Trimming removed 5 bases from V and 7 bases from J; junction bases left unmatched: 10. CDR3 sequence reads: CASSLRGAPSEQYF. The CDR3 nucleotides read TGTGCCAGCAGCCTGCGGGGGGCCCCTTCGGAGCAGTACTTC.

This clonotype was observed at least ten times. The chain links TRBV20-1 to TRBJ2-7; the match to TRBD2 covers 10 bases. The junction had 12 bases not matched to a gene; V was cut back by 2 bases and J by 5 bases. The CDR3 loop spans 16 amino acids. In germline, CDR1 is DFQATT, CDR2 SNEGSKA (reference sequence). The CDR3 spells CSARKGASGRGDEQYF. CDR3 nucleotide sequence: TGCAGTGCTAGAAAAGGGGCTAGCGGGAGAGGGGACGAGCAGTACTTC.

This chain uses TRBV5-1 with TRBJ2-3; D is possibly TRBD1 (6 bases). Germline values: CDR1 SGHRS, CDR2 YFSETQ. Between the trimmed V and J ends, which lost 4 bases and 6 bases, there was a span of 18 bases. The CDR3 is 15 residues long. The CDR3 DNA is TGCGCCAGCAGCCCCTGGACAGCCTCAGGGGATACGCAGTATTTT. Residues: CASSPWTASGDTQYF.